Following are 9 T cell receptor beta chains from one sample sequenced in a study of T cells in Graves' hyperthyroidism and ophthalmopathy. Using RNA transcripts as the source, TCR beta CDR3 regions were amplified. The primer set for the first-round RT-PCR of the TCR CDR3 was HTBI. A single record per CDR3 protein comes from TCRdb applying MiXCR to the multiplex PCR reads. The top ten hold roughly 39% of the sample, which has about 290,000 distinct CDR3 sequences, approximately 18% seen once. The sample consisted of blood. Receptors were obtained from a man aged 45-65 years with Graves' ophthalmopathy.

This chain's CDR3 is CASTFFGQEDNEQFF. DNA for the CDR3: TGTGCCAGCACCTTTTTCGGGCAGGAAGACAATGAGCAGTTCTTC. This sequence joins TRBV6-1 and TRBJ2-1, with D unresolved. Germline values: CDR1 MNHNS, CDR2 SASEGT. CDR3 length equals 15 residues. V shed 7 bases and J shed 5 bases, with 18 bases lying between them.

This clonotype occurred many times. V is TRBV6-2 or TRBV6-3 and J is TRBJ2-7, with 7 bases lining up with TRBD1. There are 15 residues in the CDR3. Germline trimming cut 2 bases from V and 3 bases from J; bases unmatched to any gene: 7. The germline V gene has CDR1 MNHEY and CDR2 SVGEGT. The DNA for the CDR3 is TGTGCCAGCAGTTACGGCAGGACAGGAGACTACGAGCAGTACTTC. It is translated as CASSYGRTGDYEQYF.

This clonotype appeared a few times. Germline and junction disagree at one end, which may indicate a read error. The CDR3 spells CANSFTGAPYNEQFF. CDR3 DNA: TGTGCCAACAGTTTCACAGGGGCCCCCTACAATGAGCAGTTCTTC. The chain couples TRBV28 to TRBJ2-1; 7 bases align to TRBD1. CDR1 MDHEN and CDR2 SYDVKM come from the germline V gene. The CDR3 is 15 amino acids.

The rearrangement uses TRBV5-4 and TRBJ2-7; 8 nucleotides align to TRBD2. The CDR3 has 12 residues. Germline loops: CDR1 SGHNT, CDR2 YYREEE (reference sequence). With V trimmed by 6 bases and J by 7 bases, 6 bases remained unmatched. The CDR3 nucleotides read TGTGCCAGCAACTCACGGGAGGGAGAGCAGTACTTC. This sequence encodes CASNSREGEQYF.

V is TRBV5-1 and J is TRBJ2-5; 16 bases align to TRBD2. Germline V gene sequence: CDR1 SGHRS, CDR2 YFSETQ. V lost 4 bases to trimming and J lost 5 bases; unmatched junction nucleotides: 11. This CDR3 contains 18 residues. CDR3 DNA: TGCGCCAGCAGCGCCGGGACTAGCGGGAGGGCTACAGTGGAGACCCAGTACTTC. Its protein is CASSAGTSGRATVETQYF.

This clonotype was found many times. CDR3 sequence: CASGLGGTGFETQYF. The DNA for the CDR3 is TGTGCTAGTGGTTTAGGGGGGACAGGCTTCGAGACCCAGTACTTC. The chain links TRBV12-5 to TRBJ2-5; the match to TRBD1 covers 8 bases. V shed 3 bases, J shed 5 bases, and the junction held 8 bases outside the gene matches. The germline V gene encodes CDR1 LGHNT and CDR2 FRNRAP. The CDR3 has 15 residues.

The chain has TRBV13 and TRBJ2-1, with 8 bases identical to TRBD1. The CDR3 loop spans 16 amino acids. Germline V lookup: CDR1 PRHDT, CDR2 FYEKMQ (reference sequence). The V gene end was trimmed by 4 bases and the J gene end by 2 bases; junction bases not matched to a gene: 7. As DNA, the CDR3 is TGTGCCAGCAGCTCACGGCACAGGGGGGCCTACAATGAGCAGTTCTTC. Its protein product is CASSSRHRGAYNEQFF.

This clonotype was seen a handful of times. This chain connects TRBV6-1 to TRBJ2-7; D assignment may be TRBD1 or TRBD2 (6 bases each). The CDR3 consists of 12 residues. Germline-derived CDR1 and CDR2 are MNHNS and SASEGT. Trimming left V 7 bases short and J 7 bases short, with 14 bases between. The CDR3 spells CASKGGTGEQYF. Here the CDR3 DNA reads TGTGCCAGCAAAGGGGGGACTGGAGAGCAGTACTTC.

Points on this clonotype: A single base separates this from a much larger clone, so it may be a read error. V is TRBV7-8 and J is TRBJ1-5; TRBD1 aligns across 11 bases. The CDR3 loop spans 14 amino acids. CDR1 and CDR2 (germline): SGHVS, FQNEAQ. CDR3: CANSPRTGGQPQHF. For the CDR3, the DNA is TGTGCCAACAGCCCCAGGACAGGGGGCCAGCCCCAGCATTTT.